This TCR beta chain was sequenced in a study of T cells after somatic rescue of genetic block. Some clones are missing from TCRdb's copy, which holds only in-frame ones; the method was immunoSEQ multiplex PCR. The repertoire holds some 74,000 clones, roughly 93% seen once, with about 3% in the top ten. Trimming removed 3 bases from V and 12 bases from J, with 9 bases in between. Germline V gene sequence: CDR1 MDHEN, CDR2 SYDVKM. This CDR3 has 11 amino acids. The material sequenced was peripheral blood mononuclear cells (PBMCs). The clonotype comes from a man younger than 40. This chain connects TRBV28 to TRBJ2-1; D unclear. CDR3 in amino acids: CASSFSAGQFF. The CDR3 coding sequence is TGTGCCAGCAGTTTTAGTGCTGGGCAGTTCTTC.